Below, 25 T cell receptor beta chains from the same sample are listed, as sequenced in a study of blood T cells in healthy people across ages. Primers used in a second PCR of about 6 to 12 cycles were a sample-barcoded 5' primer and a J-beta primer mix. Via MiXCR, TCRdb re-called the 5' RACE reads, giving one row per CDR3 protein. The data hold about 1,500,000 distinct CDR3 sequences, with 28% observed a single time. The sample taken for sequencing was blood. These receptors were collected from a woman aged 30 to 39 in good health.

This clonotype was counted a few times. The chain couples TRBV18 to TRBJ2-3; D tentatively fits TRBD1 or TRBD2 (6 bases each). The CDR3 has 17 amino acids. Looked up from germline, CDR1 is KGHSH and CDR2 is LQKENI. Trimming shortened V by 0 bases and J by 2 bases, and 15 bases separated the two germline ends. In DNA form, the CDR3 reads TGTGCCAGCTCACCACCACAGGGAGGTAAACACACAGATACGCAGTATTTT. Residues: CASSPPQGGKHTDTQYF.

The rearrangement joins TRBV12-3 or TRBV12-4 to TRBJ1-2, with D tentatively TRBD1 (5 bases). The CDR3 covers 13 residues. V lost 1 base and J lost 6, with 9 bases in between. The CDR3, as DNA: TGTGCCAGCAGTTTAGGAGTCAGGGATGGCTACACCTTC. Protein product: CASSLGVRDGYTF.

The CDR3: CASSDREGADTQYF. DNA for the CDR3: TGTGCCAGCAGCGACCGGGAGGGAGCAGATACGCAGTATTTT. The chain uses TRBV5-4 and TRBJ2-3; TRBD2 matches at 8 bases. After removal of 4 bases from V and 4 bases from J, the junction contained 5 bases not matched to a gene. Germline CDR1 reads SGHNT; CDR2 reads YYREEE (reference sequence). CDR3 length: 14 amino acids.

Only a few counts were recorded for this clonotype. The chain employs TRBV15 and TRBJ1-2, with D possibly TRBD1 on 5 matching bases. Trimming pared 0 bases from V and 7 bases from J, leaving 9 bases between. Germline CDR1 and CDR2: LNHNV and YYDKDF (reference sequence). The CDR3 runs to 13 residues. The CDR3 here is CATSRDPGGGYTF. In DNA form, the CDR3 reads TGTGCCACCAGCAGAGATCCGGGGGGTGGCTACACCTTC.

The chain uses TRBV5-6 and TRBJ2-5, with unresolved D. The CDR3 length is 15 residues. Trimming took 0 bases from V and 4 from J, leaving 13 bases between them. Germline CDR1 and CDR2: SGHDT and YYEEEE. CDR3 nucleotide sequence: TGTGCCAGCAGCTTGGCTGTGGTGGCACTAGAGACCCAGTACTTC. This gives the protein CASSLAVVALETQYF.

CDR3 nucleotides: TGTGCCATCAGTGAGTGGGGCGGGGGAACTGATGCCTACACCTTC. This gives the protein CAISEWGGGTDAYTF. The chain has TRBV10-3 and TRBJ1-2; D perhaps matches TRBD1 (5 bases). This CDR3 has 15 residues. V was shortened by 1 base and J by 10 bases, with 19 bases between the two germline ends. Germline values: CDR1 ENHRY, CDR2 SYGVKD.

The CDR3 sequence is CSVSSGRPFMDEQFF. The CDR3 region has the DNA TGCAGTGTTTCTAGCGGGCGCCCTTTTATGGATGAGCAGTTCTTC. The V call is TRBV20-1, the J call TRBJ2-1, with 8 bases aligning to TRBD2. The CDR3 is 15 amino acids. Germline assignment: CDR1 DFQATT and CDR2 SNEGSKA (reference sequence). Unmatched junction bases numbered 16, after V lost 7 bases and J lost 8 bases.

This clonotype was detected many times. A read error may account for a junction end that differs from germline. The chain carries TRBV5-1 and TRBJ2-6, with 7 bases matching TRBD2. Germline CDR1 is SGHRS and CDR2 is YFSETQ. This CDR3 comprises 15 residues. The CDR3 protein is CASSLAGSGANVLTF. Written as DNA, the CDR3 is TGTGCCAGCAGCTTAGCGGGTTCTGGGGCCAACGTCCTGACTTTC.

On this clonotype itself: Sequence at one end of the junction differs from germline and may be a read error. This rearrangement joins TRBV24-1 to TRBJ1-2, with no clear D. The germline V gene encodes CDR1 KGHDR and CDR2 SFDVKD. The CDR3 consists of 15 residues. CDR3 loop: CATSDPSDFNYGDTF. The DNA of the CDR3 is TGTGCCACCAGTGACCCCTCGGACTTTAACTATGGCGACACCTTC.

This clonotype has a handful of counts. The V call is TRBV28, the J call TRBJ1-2; 7 positions agree with TRBD1. The germline V gene has CDR1 MDHEN and CDR2 SYDVKM. V shed 1 base, J shed 7 bases, and the junction held 6 bases outside the gene matches. This CDR3 comprises 14 residues. The CDR3 nucleotides read TGTGCCAGCAGTTTATCCCGACAGGGAAGTGGCTACACCTTC. The encoded protein is CASSLSRQGSGYTF.

This clonotype has at least ten counts. The chain has TRBV18 and TRBJ2-7; D is unresolved. Trimming took 1 base from V and 0 from J, leaving 10 bases between them. Germline CDR1 and CDR2: KGHSH and LQKENI. The CDR3 has 15 residues. The CDR3 nucleotides are TGTGCCAGCTCACCACGGCGTGTTAGCTCCTACGAGCAGTACTTC. This codes for CASSPRRVSSYEQYF.

The rearrangement uses TRBV28 and TRBJ2-4; possibly TRBD1 for D (5 bases). CDR3 length equals 14 residues. Deletions cut 1 base from V and 13 bases from J, with 17 bases between. CDR1 is MDHEN, CDR2 SYDVKM, per germline. CDR3 bases: TGTGCCAGCAGTTTATTAAGGGGTAGGGTGGAGCAGTACTTC. It codes for CASSLLRGRVEQYF.

Only a few counts were recorded for this clonotype. The rearrangement joins TRBV11-2 to TRBJ2-7; D could derive from TRBD1 or TRBD2 (5 bases each). CDR1 is SGHAT, CDR2 FQNNGV, per germline. The CDR3 sequence is 17 residues long. V was trimmed by 0 bases and J by 0 bases, leaving 15 bases between them. The CDR3 sequence is CASSLDPRDGASYEQYF. For the CDR3, the DNA is TGTGCCAGCAGCTTAGACCCCCGGGACGGAGCCTCCTACGAGCAGTACTTC.

J is TRBJ2-1 and V is TRBV11-1, with 13 bases that match TRBD2. CDR3 length equals 15 residues. CDR1 and CDR2 (germline): SGHAT, FQDESV (reference sequence). V lost 5 bases and J lost 7; bases outside the gene matches: 5. The CDR3 reads CASSTSTSGGNEQFF. The CDR3 nucleotides read TGTGCCAGCAGCACGTCGACTAGCGGGGGGAATGAGCAGTTCTTC.

V and J are TRBV3-1 and TRBJ2-5; D not resolved. CDR3 size: 14 residues. V gave up 1 base and J gave up 4 bases, with 10 bases separating them. Germline-derived CDR1 and CDR2 are LGHDT and YNNKEL (reference sequence). CDR3 residues: CASSQGPASETQYF. In DNA, the CDR3 is TGTGCCAGCAGCCAAGGACCAGCGTCAGAGACCCAGTACTTC.

This clonotype has only a few counts. The V and J genes are TRBV6-1 and TRBJ1-2; D call uncertain. From germline, CDR1 is MNHNS and CDR2 SASEGT. The CDR3 consists of 13 residues. V shed 7 bases and J shed 6 bases, with 15 bases lying between them. The DNA of the CDR3 is TGTGCCAGCATACCCTCGGTGGCGGATGGCTACACCTTC. Translating gives CASIPSVADGYTF.

This chain connects TRBV28 to TRBJ2-3; D is unclear. With 4 bases removed from V and 2 bases from J, the gap between germline ends came to 16 bases. This CDR3 spans 16 amino acids. CDR1 and CDR2 from the germline V gene are MDHEN and SYDVKM. The CDR3: CASSSPDGLNTDTQYF. In DNA, the CDR3 is TGTGCCAGCAGTTCGCCCGACGGCCTAAACACAGATACGCAGTATTTT.

The sample holds a few counts of this clonotype. The rearrangement links TRBV20-1 to TRBJ1-5; tentatively, D is TRBD1 (5 bases). The CDR3 is 15 amino acids. Trimming took off 0 bases at V and 0 bases at J, with 9 bases between the two ends. The germline V gene encodes CDR1 DFQATT and CDR2 SNEGSKA (reference sequence). In DNA, the CDR3 is TGCAGTGCTAGAGATTACCAGGGTAGCAATCAGCCCCAGCATTTT. Translation: CSARDYQGSNQPQHF.

Comment on this clonotype: A read error may be the cause here, since a much bigger clone is one base away. This chain links TRBV2 with TRBJ2-7, with TRBD2 matching 12 bases. Germline V lookup: CDR1 SNHLY, CDR2 FYNNEI. The CDR3 spans 17 residues. With V trimmed by 3 bases and J by 7 bases, 13 bases remained unmatched. The CDR3 nucleotides are TGTGCCAGCAGTGAGTGGACTAGCGGGACCAATTACAATGAGCAGTACTTC. Translating gives CASSEWTSGTNYNEQYF.

This clonotype was seen at least ten times. This sequence joins TRBV20-1 and TRBJ2-1, with TRBD2 identical over 10 bases. V lost 5 bases, J lost 6 bases, and 4 bases stayed unmatched. This CDR3 comprises 13 residues. The V gene's germline CDR1 is DFQATT and CDR2 SNEGSKA (reference sequence). CDR3 in DNA: TGCAGTGCTCCCGGACTAGCGGCCAATGAGCAGTTCTTC. It translates to CSAPGLAANEQFF.

This clonotype occurred a few times. The chain carries TRBV20-1 and TRBJ2-7; D might be TRBD2 (7 bases). This CDR3 has 14 residues. The V gene lost 6 bases and the J gene lost 5 bases, with 20 bases spanning the gap. Germline CDR1 DFQATT, CDR2 SNEGSKA (reference sequence). The DNA of the CDR3 is TGCAGTGCCGTCGTAGGGGGGGCGAGGGACGAGCAGTACTTC. Its protein is CSAVVGGARDEQYF.

A remark on this clonotype: Just one base apart from a much larger clone, this may be a read error. The rearrangement uses TRBV7-3 and TRBJ1-2; 7 nucleotides agree with TRBD1. CDR1 is SGHTA, CDR2 FQGTGA, per germline. The CDR3 has 14 amino acids. The V and J ends lost 4 bases and 5 bases, in that order; junction bases with no gene match: 7. CDR3 loop: CASSSGTEGYGYTF. In DNA form, the CDR3 reads TGTGCCAGCAGCTCCGGGACAGAGGGATATGGCTACACCTTC.

This clonotype was counted between two and nine times. The rearrangement uses TRBV20-1 and TRBJ2-4; 9 nucleotides align to TRBD2. With 3 bases clipped from V and 7 bases from J, the junction kept 13 bases outside the gene matches. The germline V gene has CDR1 DFQATT and CDR2 SNEGSKA (reference sequence). This CDR3 has 16 residues. CDR3: CSARSRGRGPRNIQYF. Written as DNA, the CDR3 is TGCAGTGCTAGGAGTCGCGGGAGGGGGCCGCGGAACATTCAGTACTTC.

This clonotype was recorded a few times. The gene calls are TRBV6-5 and TRBJ2-1; weak D call: TRBD1 (5 bases). Germline values: CDR1 MNHEY, CDR2 SVGAGI. The V end was cut by 6 bases, the J end by 1 base, with 16 bases between. CDR3 length: 16 residues. Here the CDR3 reads CASSYDSTPSYNEQFF. CDR3 nucleotide sequence: TGTGCCAGCAGCTACGACAGCACACCTTCCTACAATGAGCAGTTCTTC.

This clonotype was seen a handful of times. The V call is TRBV5-1, the J call TRBJ1-1, with D uncertain. Per the germline V gene, CDR1 is SGHRS and CDR2 is YFSETQ. The CDR3 is 13 amino acids. V was cut by 0 bases and J by 2 bases, with 5 bases left in between. The CDR3 here is CASSLETNTEAFF. The CDR3 DNA reads TGCGCCAGCAGCTTGGAAACCAACACTGAAGCTTTCTTT. Full variable domain (rest looked up from reference TRBV5-1 and TRBJ1-1): KAGVTQTPRYLIKTRGQQVTLSCSPISGHRSVSWYQQTPGQGLQFLFEYFSETQRNKGNFPGRFSGRQFSNSRSEMNVSTLELGDSALYLCASSLETNTEAFFGQGTRLTVV.